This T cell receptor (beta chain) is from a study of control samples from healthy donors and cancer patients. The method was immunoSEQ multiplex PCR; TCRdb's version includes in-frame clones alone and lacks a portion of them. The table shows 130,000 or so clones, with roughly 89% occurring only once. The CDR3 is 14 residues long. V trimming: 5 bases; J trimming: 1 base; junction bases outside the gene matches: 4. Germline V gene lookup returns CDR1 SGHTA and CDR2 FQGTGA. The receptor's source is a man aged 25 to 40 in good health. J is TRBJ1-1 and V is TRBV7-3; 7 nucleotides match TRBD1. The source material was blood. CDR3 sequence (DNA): TGTGCCAGCAGCCCACGACAGGGGAACACTGAAGCTTTCTTT. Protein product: CASSPRQGNTEAFF.